Below are 2 T cell receptor beta chains sequenced from a single sample in a study of STAT5B mutations in CD4+ large granular lymphocyte leukemia. Profiling relied on immunoSEQ multiplex PCR, and the TCRdb table lists in-frame clones only, not all of them. The sample lists more than 40,000 clones; approximately 83% were seen once. The sequenced sample consisted of CD4+ T cells from blood buffy coats. The origin of the receptors is a human donor in good health.

V usage is TRBV7-6 and J usage is TRBJ1-1; 9 bases agree with TRBD1. The junction had 25 bases not matched to a gene; V was cut back by 10 bases and J by 1 base. Germline CDR1 is SGHVS and CDR2 is FNYEAQ. The CDR3 loop spans 20 amino acids. CDR3: CATTNARIQGARGRNTEAFF. In DNA form, the CDR3 reads TGTGCCACTACAAACGCACGGATACAGGGGGCGCGGGGCAGGAACACTGAAGCTTTCTTT. Based on the CDR3 plus reference TRBV7-6 and TRBJ1-1, the full variable domain is GAGVSQSPRYKVTKRGQDVALRCDPISGHVSLYWYRQALGQGPEFLTYFNYEAQQDKSGLPNDRFSAERPEGSISTLTIQRTEQRDSAMYRCATTNARIQGARGRNTEAFFGQGTRLTVV.

This clone was seen a few times. This chain links TRBV5-4 with TRBJ2-7; D may correspond to TRBD1 or TRBD2 (5 bases each). The length of the CDR3 is 15 residues. Germline V CDR1 and CDR2: SGHNT, YYREEE (reference sequence). Trimming took off 5 bases at V and 0 bases at J, with 15 bases between the two ends. The CDR3 protein is CASRPRDGGSYEQYF. Here the CDR3 DNA reads TGTGCCAGCAGGCCCCGGGACGGTGGCTCCTACGAGCAGTACTTC. Full variable domain (outside the CDR3, taken from reference TRBV5-4 and TRBJ2-7): ETGVTQSPTHLIKTRGQQVTLRCSSQSGHNTVSWYQQALGQGPQFIFQYYREEENGRGNFPPRFSGLQFPNYSSELNVNALELDDSALYLCASRPRDGGSYEQYFGPGTRLTVT.